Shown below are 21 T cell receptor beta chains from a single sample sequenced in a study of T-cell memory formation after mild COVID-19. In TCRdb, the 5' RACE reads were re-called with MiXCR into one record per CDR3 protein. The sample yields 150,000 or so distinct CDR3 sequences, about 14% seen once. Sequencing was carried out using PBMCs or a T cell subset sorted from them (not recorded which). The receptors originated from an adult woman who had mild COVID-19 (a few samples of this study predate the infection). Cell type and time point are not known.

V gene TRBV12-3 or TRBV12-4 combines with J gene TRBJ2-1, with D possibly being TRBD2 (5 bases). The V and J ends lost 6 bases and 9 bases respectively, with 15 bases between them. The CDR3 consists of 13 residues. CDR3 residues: CASRPTWRAEQFF. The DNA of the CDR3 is TGTGCCAGCAGGCCGACATGGCGGGCTGAGCAGTTCTTC.

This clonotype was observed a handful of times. DNA of the CDR3: TGCGCCAGCAGCTCGCTCGACTTTCATGAGCAGTTCTTC. Protein sequence: CASSSLDFHEQFF. The rearrangement uses TRBV5-1 and TRBJ2-1, with unresolved D. This CDR3 comprises 13 residues. V was pared by 3 bases and J by 8 bases, with 12 bases between. The V gene's germline CDR1 is SGHRS and CDR2 YFSETQ.

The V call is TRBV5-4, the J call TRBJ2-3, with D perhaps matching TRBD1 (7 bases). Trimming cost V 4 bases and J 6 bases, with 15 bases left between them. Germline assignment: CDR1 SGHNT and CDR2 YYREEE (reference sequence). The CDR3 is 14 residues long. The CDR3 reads CASSPGGRRDTQYF. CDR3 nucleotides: TGTGCCAGCAGCCCAGGGGGGAGGCGCGATACGCAGTATTTT. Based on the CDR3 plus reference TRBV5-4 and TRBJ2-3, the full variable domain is ETGVTQSPTHLIKTRGQQVTLRCSSQSGHNTVSWYQQALGQGPQFIFQYYREEENGRGNFPPRFSGLQFPNYSSELNVNALELDDSALYLCASSPGGRRDTQYFGPGTRLTVL.

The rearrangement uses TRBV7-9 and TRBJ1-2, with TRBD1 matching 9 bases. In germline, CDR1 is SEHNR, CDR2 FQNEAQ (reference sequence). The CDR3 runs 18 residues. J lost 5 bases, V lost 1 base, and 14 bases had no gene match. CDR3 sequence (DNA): TGTGCCAGCAGCTTAGGGGGTGACAGGGGGTCAGAATTTTATGGCTACACCTTC. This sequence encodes CASSLGGDRGSEFYGYTF.

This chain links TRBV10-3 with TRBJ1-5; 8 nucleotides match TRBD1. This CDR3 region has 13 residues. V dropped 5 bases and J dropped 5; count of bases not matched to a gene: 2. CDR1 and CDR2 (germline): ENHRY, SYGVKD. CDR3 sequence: CAISTGGDQPQHF. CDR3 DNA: TGTGCCATCAGTACAGGGGGGGATCAGCCCCAGCATTTT.

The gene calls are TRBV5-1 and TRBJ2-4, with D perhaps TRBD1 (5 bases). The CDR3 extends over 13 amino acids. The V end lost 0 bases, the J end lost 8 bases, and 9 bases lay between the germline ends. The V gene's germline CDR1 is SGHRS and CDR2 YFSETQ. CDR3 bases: TGCGCCAGCAGCTTGGGCAGGGTGGACATTCAGTACTTC. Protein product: CASSLGRVDIQYF.

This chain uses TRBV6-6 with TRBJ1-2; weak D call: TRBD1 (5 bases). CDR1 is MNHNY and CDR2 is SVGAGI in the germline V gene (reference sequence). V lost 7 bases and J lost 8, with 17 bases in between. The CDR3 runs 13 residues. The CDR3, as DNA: TGTGCCAGCAATCCCGGGGGTCGGGGCGGCTACACCTTC. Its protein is CASNPGGRGGYTF.

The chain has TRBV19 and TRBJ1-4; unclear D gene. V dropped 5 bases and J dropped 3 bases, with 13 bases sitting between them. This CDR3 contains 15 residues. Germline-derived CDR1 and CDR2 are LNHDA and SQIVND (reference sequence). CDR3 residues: CASSREVSANEKLFF. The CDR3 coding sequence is TGTGCCAGTAGTCGAGAGGTCTCGGCTAATGAAAAACTGTTTTTT.

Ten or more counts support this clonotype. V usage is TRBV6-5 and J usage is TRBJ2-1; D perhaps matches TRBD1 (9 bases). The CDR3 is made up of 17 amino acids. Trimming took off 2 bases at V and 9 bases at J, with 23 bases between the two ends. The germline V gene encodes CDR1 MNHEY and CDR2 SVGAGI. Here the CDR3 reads CASSYPGGTGKRGEQFF. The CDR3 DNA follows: TGTGCCAGCAGTTACCCGGGGGGGACAGGGAAGCGGGGTGAGCAGTTCTTC.

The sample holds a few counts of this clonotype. Here the CDR3 reads CASSVGLGSGGLTYEQYF. In DNA form, the CDR3 reads TGTGCCAGCAGCGTAGGATTAGGGAGCGGGGGACTCACCTACGAGCAGTACTTC. V gene TRBV9 combines with J gene TRBJ2-7, with 8 bases matching TRBD2. CDR3 length: 18 amino acids. Trimming took 0 bases from V and 2 from J; bases not matched to a gene: 13. The germline CDR1 and CDR2 sequences are SGDLS and YYNGEE.

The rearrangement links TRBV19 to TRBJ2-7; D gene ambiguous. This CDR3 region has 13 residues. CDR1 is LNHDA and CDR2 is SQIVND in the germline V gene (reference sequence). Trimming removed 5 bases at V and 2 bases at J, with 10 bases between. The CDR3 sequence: CASSPSITYEQYF. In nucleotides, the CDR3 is TGTGCCAGTAGTCCCTCGATTACCTACGAGCAGTACTTC.

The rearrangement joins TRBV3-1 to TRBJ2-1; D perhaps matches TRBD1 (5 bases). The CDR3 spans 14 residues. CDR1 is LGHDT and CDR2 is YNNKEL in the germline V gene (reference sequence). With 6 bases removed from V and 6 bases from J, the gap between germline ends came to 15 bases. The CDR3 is CASSPAVGANEQFF. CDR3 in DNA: TGTGCCAGCAGTCCCGCGGTAGGGGCCAATGAGCAGTTCTTC.

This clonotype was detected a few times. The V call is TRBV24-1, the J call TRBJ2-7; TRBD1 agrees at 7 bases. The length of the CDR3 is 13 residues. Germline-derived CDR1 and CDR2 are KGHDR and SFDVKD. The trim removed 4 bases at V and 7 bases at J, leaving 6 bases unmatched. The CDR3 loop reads CATSDHRGREQYF. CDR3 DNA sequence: TGTGCCACCAGTGACCATAGGGGGCGAGAGCAGTACTTC.

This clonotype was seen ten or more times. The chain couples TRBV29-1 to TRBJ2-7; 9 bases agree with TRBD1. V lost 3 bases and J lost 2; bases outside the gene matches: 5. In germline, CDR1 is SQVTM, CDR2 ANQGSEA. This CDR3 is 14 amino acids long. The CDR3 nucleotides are TGCAGCGTTGACGTCGGGACAGGGACCTACGAGCAGTACTTC. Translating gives CSVDVGTGTYEQYF.

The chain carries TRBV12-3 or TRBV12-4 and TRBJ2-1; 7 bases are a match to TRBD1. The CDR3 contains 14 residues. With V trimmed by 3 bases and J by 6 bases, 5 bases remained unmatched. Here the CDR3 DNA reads TGTGCCAGCAGTTTCTGGTCAGGGGGCAATGAGCAGTTCTTC. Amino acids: CASSFWSGGNEQFF.

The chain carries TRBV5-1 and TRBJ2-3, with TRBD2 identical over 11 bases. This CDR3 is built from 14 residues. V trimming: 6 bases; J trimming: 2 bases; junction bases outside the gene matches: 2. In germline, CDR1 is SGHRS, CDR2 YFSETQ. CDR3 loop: CASTGLADTDTQYF. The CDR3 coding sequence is TGCGCCAGCACGGGACTAGCGGACACAGATACGCAGTATTTT.

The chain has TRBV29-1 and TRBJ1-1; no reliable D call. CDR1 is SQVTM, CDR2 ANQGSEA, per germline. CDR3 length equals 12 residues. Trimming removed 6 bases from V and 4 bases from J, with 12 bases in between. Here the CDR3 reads CSVPGPGTEAFF. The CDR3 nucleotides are TGCAGCGTCCCAGGCCCGGGCACTGAAGCTTTCTTT. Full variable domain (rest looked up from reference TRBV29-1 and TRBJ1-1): SAVISQKPSRDICQRGTSLTIQCQVDSQVTMMFWYRQQPGQSLTLIATANQGSEATYESGFVIDKFPISRPNLTFSTLTVSNMSPEDSSIYLCSVPGPGTEAFFGQGTRLTVV.

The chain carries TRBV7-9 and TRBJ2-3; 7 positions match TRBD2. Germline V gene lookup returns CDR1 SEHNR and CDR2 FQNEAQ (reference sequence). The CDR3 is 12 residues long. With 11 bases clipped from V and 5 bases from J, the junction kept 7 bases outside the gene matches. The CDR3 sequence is CAGNGEGDTQYF. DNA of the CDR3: TGTGCCGGAAACGGGGAGGGAGATACGCAGTATTTT.

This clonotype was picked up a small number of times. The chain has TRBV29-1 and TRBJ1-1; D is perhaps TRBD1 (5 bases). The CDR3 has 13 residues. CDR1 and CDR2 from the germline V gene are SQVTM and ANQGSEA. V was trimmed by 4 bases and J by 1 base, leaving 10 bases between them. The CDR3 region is CSVAQTANTEAFF. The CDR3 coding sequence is TGCAGCGTTGCTCAGACAGCGAACACTGAAGCTTTCTTT. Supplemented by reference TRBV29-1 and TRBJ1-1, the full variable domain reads SAVISQKPSRDICQRGTSLTIQCQVDSQVTMMFWYRQQPGQSLTLIATANQGSEATYESGFVIDKFPISRPNLTFSTLTVSNMSPEDSSIYLCSVAQTANTEAFFGQGTRLTVV.

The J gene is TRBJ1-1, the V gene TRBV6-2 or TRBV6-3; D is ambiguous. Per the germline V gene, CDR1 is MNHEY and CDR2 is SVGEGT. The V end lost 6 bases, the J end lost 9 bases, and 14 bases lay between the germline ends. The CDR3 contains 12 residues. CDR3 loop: CASRFQGRQAFF. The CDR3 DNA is TGTGCCAGCAGGTTTCAAGGCCGCCAAGCTTTCTTT.

CDR3 protein: CASSLSGTIETQYF. DNA of the CDR3: TGTGCCAGCAGCTTATCGGGGACGATAGAGACCCAGTACTTC. The chain combines TRBV7-9 with TRBJ2-5, with D perhaps given as TRBD1 or TRBD2 (5 bases each). Germline lookup yields CDR1 SEHNR and CDR2 FQNEAQ (reference sequence). This CDR3 region has 14 residues. With 2 bases removed from V and 4 bases from J, the gap between germline ends came to 11 bases.